These 9 T cell receptor beta chains originate from one sample sequenced in a study of CD8+ T cells in alopecia areata. Treatment in this sample: oral pan-JAK inhibitor, 5-10 mg twice daily. Following RNA extraction, reverse transcription yielded cDNA that acted as the sequencing template. The repertoire was sequenced with immunoSEQ multiplex PCR; TCRdb's copy has only in-frame clones and lacks some. The sample shows about 300,000 clones, about 62% of them seen only once. The sequencing used CD4+ T cells sorted from blood, collected at week 24, from a patient treated with tofacitinib. Receptors were obtained from a human donor with alopecia areata.

Comments on this clone: Other DNA sequences within the sample encode an identical CDR3. The chain recombines TRBV11-2 with TRBJ2-5; D not certain. The CDR3 consists of 13 residues. Trimming shortened V by 2 bases and J by 5 bases, and 9 bases separated the two germline ends. Germline-derived CDR1 and CDR2 are SGHAT and FQNNGV. CDR3 sequence (DNA): TGTGCCAGCAGCTTATGGCCGGAGGAGACCCAGTACTTC. It specifies CASSLWPEETQYF. Full variable domain (rest looked up from reference TRBV11-2 and TRBJ2-5): EAGVAQSPRYKIIEKRQSVAFWCNPISGHATLYWYQQILGQGPKLLIQFQNNGVVDDSQLPKDRFSAERLKGVDSTLKIQPAKLEDSAVYLCASSLWPEETQYFGPGTRLLVL.

The chain combines TRBV2 with TRBJ2-3; tentative D call: TRBD2 (6 bases). In germline, CDR1 is SNHLY, CDR2 FYNNEI. This CDR3 contains 14 residues. The V end was cut by 4 bases, the J end by 0 bases, with 8 bases between. In DNA, the CDR3 is TGTGCCAGCAGTGGGGGACTTAGCACAGATACGCAGTATTTT. Translating gives CASSGGLSTDTQYF. The full variable domain, rest sourced from reference TRBV2 and TRBJ2-3, is EPEVTQTPSHQVTQMGQEVILRCVPISNHLYFYWYRQILGQKVEFLVSFYNNEISEKSEIFDDQFSVERPDGSNFTLKIRSTKLEDSAMYFCASSGGLSTDTQYFGPGTRLTVL.

This chain joins TRBV30 and TRBJ2-7; perhaps TRBD2 as D (5 bases). The CDR3 runs to 12 residues. Germline V lookup: CDR1 GTSNPN, CDR2 SVGIG (reference sequence). The germline V and J ends were trimmed by 1 base and 4 bases, with 8 bases remaining between them. CDR3 nucleotide sequence: TGTGCCTGGAGTGGACGGGATTACGAGCAGTACTTC. This encodes CAWSGRDYEQYF.

CDR3 loop: CASTTLEGGAGELFF. For the CDR3, the DNA is TGTGCCAGCACCACCCTGGAAGGGGGGGCCGGGGAGCTGTTTTTT. The rearrangement joins TRBV28 to TRBJ2-2; a possible D gene is TRBD2 (7 bases). CDR1 MDHEN and CDR2 SYDVKM come from the germline V gene. V dropped 7 bases and J dropped 6 bases, with 18 bases sitting between them. The CDR3 sequence is 15 residues long.

The chain couples TRBV30 to TRBJ2-3; D is perhaps TRBD2 (6 bases). Trimming cost V 5 bases and J 4 bases, with 13 bases left between them. The germline V gene encodes CDR1 GTSNPN and CDR2 SVGIG (reference sequence). The CDR3 contains 13 residues. The CDR3 spells CAWSRGWSDTQYF. The CDR3 nucleotides are TGTGCCTGGTCGCGGGGTTGGTCAGATACGCAGTATTTT.

V gene TRBV4-1 combines with J gene TRBJ1-5; D ambiguous. CDR3 size: 15 residues. CDR1 is MGHRA and CDR2 is YSYEKL in the germline V gene. V gave up 3 bases and J gave up 7 bases, with 16 bases separating them. The CDR3 is CASSQERTAKQPQHF. The CDR3 DNA reads as TGCGCCAGCAGCCAGGAACGGACGGCCAAACAGCCCCAGCATTTT.

The chain links TRBV30 to TRBJ1-4; D gene uncertain. The germline V and J ends were trimmed by 4 bases and 3 bases, with 9 bases remaining between them. The germline V gene has CDR1 GTSNPN and CDR2 SVGIG (reference sequence). The CDR3 runs 13 residues. In DNA form, the CDR3 reads TGTGCCTGGACGTCCCAGTCTAATGAAAAACTGTTTTTT. Translation: CAWTSQSNEKLFF.

The chain is built from TRBV5-4 and TRBJ2-5, with D unresolved. Trimming pared 1 base from V and 5 bases from J, leaving 15 bases between. Germline loops: CDR1 SGHNT, CDR2 YYREEE (reference sequence). The CDR3 runs 15 residues. DNA for the CDR3: TGTGCCAGCAGCTTGCGTTGGGGAAATGTTGAGACCCAGTACTTC. It codes for CASSLRWGNVETQYF.

The rearrangement joins TRBV2 to TRBJ1-2; 7 bases line up with TRBD1. This CDR3 is built from 15 residues. Germline V gene sequence: CDR1 SNHLY, CDR2 FYNNEI. V lost 0 bases, J lost 8 bases, and 9 bases stayed unmatched. CDR3 coding DNA: TGTGCCAGCAGTGAAGCGCGGGGACAGTTCGACGGCTACACCTTC. It translates to CASSEARGQFDGYTF.